The 8 T cell receptor beta chains below all came from one sample that was sequenced in a study of blood T cell repertoires in COVID-19 (dated by TCRdb to 2019 to 2021). Libraries were made using the immunoSEQ multiplex PCR assay. TCRdb stores this immuneACCESS table with in-frame sequences only. Part of the clones is absent; in the studies checked, under half of the shortfall reflects unresolved V genes, and no reason is known for the rest. In this sample the table shows 90,000 or so clones, 55% to 75% of which occur a single time. Clones ranked in the top ten supply around 14% of the sample. The sequenced material came from peripheral blood. Source of these receptors: a woman older than 75 with acute or convalescent COVID-19.

This chain connects TRBV5-1 to TRBJ1-2; 9 nucleotides match TRBD1. The CDR3 contains 14 residues. J lost 0 bases, V lost 7 bases, and 4 bases had no gene match. From germline, CDR1 is SGHRS and CDR2 YFSETQ. The CDR3 loop is CASGTGTTNYGYTF. Written as DNA, the CDR3 is TGCGCCAGCGGGACAGGGACTACTAACTATGGCTACACCTTC.

This clone was counted only a few times. The V call is TRBV5-5, the J call TRBJ1-2; D gene uncertain. The CDR3 spans 14 residues. V dropped 0 bases and J dropped 4 bases, with 10 bases sitting between them. The germline CDR1 and CDR2 sequences are SGHKS and YYEKEE (reference sequence). The CDR3 region has the DNA TGTGCCAGCAGCTTGGAGCCGATAAGCTATGGCTACACCTTC. This encodes CASSLEPISYGYTF.

This clone came up a few times. The V call is TRBV6-4, the J call TRBJ1-2; TRBD1 agrees at 8 bases. The CDR3 spans 15 residues. The junction had 9 bases not matched to a gene; V was cut back by 5 bases and J by 4 bases. Germline V lookup: CDR1 MRHNA, CDR2 SNTAGT. This CDR3 reads CASSPRTGPVYGYTF. The CDR3 bases are TGTGCCAGCAGTCCCAGGACAGGGCCCGTCTATGGCTACACCTTC.

This clone was seen only once. V and J are TRBV21-1 and TRBJ2-7; no check of the table's D call, TRBD1, against the DNA was made. TRBV21-1 is recorded as a pseudogene. The CDR3 runs 17 residues. CDR3: CASSKEWATSISYEQYF. The CDR3 coding sequence is TGTGCCAGCAGCAAAGAATGGGCAACAAGTATCTCCTACGAGCAGTACTTC.

The chain joins TRBV5-1 to TRBJ2-7; D is undetermined. V dropped 0 bases and J dropped 6 bases, with 10 bases sitting between them. Germline-derived CDR1 and CDR2 are SGHRS and YFSETQ. This CDR3 is built from 13 residues. CDR3 in DNA: TGCGCCAGCAGCTTGGGGTGGCCGGGCGAGCAGTACTTC. Translated: CASSLGWPGEQYF. Full variable domain (remainder filled in from reference TRBV5-1 and TRBJ2-7): KAGVTQTPRYLIKTRGQQVTLSCSPISGHRSVSWYQQTPGQGLQFLFEYFSETQRNKGNFPGRFSGRQFSNSRSEMNVSTLELGDSALYLCASSLGWPGEQYFGPGTRLTVT.

This clone occurred many times. At the DNA level, this CDR3 is encoded by other sequences in the same sample as well. V gene TRBV30 combines with J gene TRBJ2-3; TRBD2 matches 7 bases. V dropped 0 bases and J dropped 6; count of bases not matched to a gene: 6. This CDR3 contains 14 residues. Germline V gene sequence: CDR1 GTSNPN, CDR2 SVGIG (reference sequence). The CDR3 region has the DNA TGTGCCTGGAGTGTCGGGCTAGCGGCGGATACGCAGTATTTT. It specifies CAWSVGLAADTQYF.

The chain is built from TRBV30 and TRBJ2-1; D uncertain. Germline V gene sequence: CDR1 GTSNPN, CDR2 SVGIG (reference sequence). CDR3 size: 15 residues. Trimming stripped 5 bases from V and 10 bases from J, with 24 bases between. The CDR3 region has the DNA TGTGCCTGGGGGTCCCCTTATTCGAGAGTTTTAGAGCAGTTCTTC. As protein: CAWGSPYSRVLEQFF.

In its sample, this clone was seen a few times. The V gene is TRBV5-4, the J gene TRBJ2-2, with a possible D match to TRBD1 (5 bases). The V end lost 6 bases, the J end lost 3 bases, and 12 bases lay between the germline ends. Looked up from germline, CDR1 is SGHNT and CDR2 is YYREEE (reference sequence). The CDR3 has 14 residues. CDR3 in DNA: TGTGCCAGCACCCCTGACAGTTACACCGGGGAGCTGTTTTTT. This gives the protein CASTPDSYTGELFF.